Below are 18 T cell receptor beta chains sequenced from a single sample in a study of graft-versus-host responses after intestinal transplantation. For these receptors, no antigen is known. Assay: immunoSEQ multiplex PCR; the TCRdb copy retains only in-frame clones and omits some. The sample lists tens of thousands of clones, roughly 90% occurring once. The starting material was unstimulated CD8+ T cells sorted from spleen or lymph node cells, obtained before intestinal transplant. Source of these receptors: a human donor who received an intestinal transplant.

This clone was found once. The J gene is TRBJ2-1, the V gene TRBV4-1, with a possible D match to TRBD2 (7 bases). The germline V gene has CDR1 MGHRA and CDR2 YSYEKL. The CDR3 covers 15 residues. Trimming left V 2 bases short and J 3 bases short, with 11 bases between. In DNA, the CDR3 is TGCGCCAGCAGCCAATGGGGGGGGCTCTACAATGAGCAGTTCTTC. It yields the protein CASSQWGGLYNEQFF.

The chain employs TRBV2 and TRBJ2-7; 7 bases are a match to TRBD1. This CDR3 contains 13 residues. The V and J ends lost 3 bases and 5 bases, in that order; junction bases with no gene match: 4. CDR1 is SNHLY, CDR2 FYNNEI, per germline. CDR3 sequence reads: CASSDTTGNEQYF. In nucleotides, the CDR3 is TGTGCCAGCAGTGATACGACAGGGAACGAGCAGTACTTC.

This chain connects TRBV7-2 to TRBJ2-7, with TRBD2 as a possible D gene (5 bases). V lost 3 bases, J lost 3 bases, and 12 bases lay in between. Germline CDR1 reads SGHTA; CDR2 reads FQGNSA. This CDR3 spans 14 amino acids. CDR3: CASSFGLGNYEQYF. CDR3 nucleotide sequence: TGTGCCAGCAGCTTCGGACTGGGGAACTACGAGCAGTACTTC.

The chain uses TRBV2 and TRBJ1-1; D is perhaps TRBD1 (5 bases). The CDR3 runs to 13 residues. Germline V gene data show CDR1 as SNHLY and CDR2 as FYNNEI. The V end was cut by 5 bases, the J end by 1 base, with 8 bases between. CDR3 sequence reads: CASSLRANTEAFF. The CDR3 DNA reads as TGTGCCAGCAGTCTCAGGGCGAACACTGAAGCTTTCTTT.

This chain connects TRBV4-1 to TRBJ1-2, with D tentatively TRBD1 (6 bases). V shed 3 bases and J shed 8 bases, with 25 bases lying between them. The CDR3 has 17 residues. Germline V gene data show CDR1 as MGHRA and CDR2 as YSYEKL. The CDR3 loop is CASSQRRGGRGAEGYTF. For the CDR3, the DNA is TGCGCCAGCAGCCAGAGAAGGGGGGGAAGGGGGGCGGAGGGCTACACCTTC.

V gene TRBV15 combines with J gene TRBJ1-5; a possible D gene is TRBD1 (5 bases). In germline, CDR1 is LNHNV, CDR2 YYDKDF (reference sequence). This CDR3 contains 17 residues. The V gene lost 3 bases and the J gene lost 0 bases, with 15 bases spanning the gap. The CDR3 here is CATSRDPRGYSNQPQHF. CDR3 nucleotide sequence: TGTGCCACCAGCAGGGATCCTCGGGGGTATAGCAATCAGCCCCAGCATTTT. Variable domain in full (rest from reference TRBV15 and TRBJ1-5): DAMVIQNPRYQVTQFGKPVTLSCSQTLNHNVMYWYQQKSSQAPKLLFHYYDKDFNNEADTPDNFQSRRPNTSFCFLDIRSPGLGDTAMYLCATSRDPRGYSNQPQHFGDGTRLSIL.

The chain joins TRBV2 to TRBJ1-5; 7 nucleotides match TRBD1. J gave up 0 bases and V 5 bases, and 10 bases lay outside the gene matches. The CDR3 loop spans 17 amino acids. Germline-derived CDR1 and CDR2 are SNHLY and FYNNEI. Written as DNA, the CDR3 is TGTGCCAGCAGTCCTCGACAGGGCTCATATAGCAATCAGCCCCAGCATTTT. Protein sequence: CASSPRQGSYSNQPQHF.

The rearrangement joins TRBV7-9 to TRBJ1-2; perhaps TRBD1 as D (6 bases). V shed 1 base and J shed 3 bases, with 12 bases lying between them. The CDR3 has 15 residues. The germline V gene encodes CDR1 SEHNR and CDR2 FQNEAQ (reference sequence). The DNA for the CDR3 is TGTGCCAGCAGCTTAGTCCAGGGGATGGACTATGGCTACACCTTC. Translation gives CASSLVQGMDYGYTF. Filled out from reference TRBV7-9 and TRBJ1-2, the complete variable domain reads DTGVSQNPRHKITKRGQNVTFRCDPISEHNRLYWYRQTLGQGPEFLTYFQNEAQLEKSRLLSDRFSAERPKGSFSTLEIQRTEQGDSAMYLCASSLVQGMDYGYTFGSGTRLTVV.

This clone was detected only once. V and J are TRBV6-5 and TRBJ1-3; perhaps TRBD1 as D (6 bases). V dropped 0 bases and J dropped 3 bases, with 9 bases sitting between them. Germline V gives CDR1 MNHEY, CDR2 SVGAGI. The CDR3 length is 15 residues. CDR3 nucleotides: TGTGCCAGCAGTTACTCGAAACAGGGTGGAAACACCATATATTTT. Translated: CASSYSKQGGNTIYF.

The chain has TRBV9 and TRBJ2-4; TRBD1 matches 7 bases. This CDR3 comprises 15 residues. V dropped 4 bases and J dropped 5; count of bases not matched to a gene: 9. Looked up from germline, CDR1 is SGDLS and CDR2 is YYNGEE. CDR3 DNA: TGTGCCAGCAGCCTAGGACAGGCTTCAGAAAACATTCAGTACTTC. It yields the protein CASSLGQASENIQYF.

The chain carries TRBV25-1 and TRBJ1-3, with D tentatively TRBD1 (6 bases). This CDR3 spans 14 amino acids. CDR1 is MGHDK and CDR2 is SYGVNS in the germline V gene. V was trimmed by 2 bases and J by 4 bases, leaving 9 bases between them. The CDR3 DNA sequence: TGTGCCAGCAGTGAAGGGGGGGGCGGAAACACCATATATTTT. It yields the protein CASSEGGGGNTIYF.

The chain links TRBV6-5 to TRBJ1-1, with 8 bases fitting TRBD1. The CDR3 length is 14 residues. Germline-derived CDR1 and CDR2 are MNHEY and SVGAGI. Trimming cost V 8 bases and J 6 bases; bases outside gene matches: 11. The CDR3 coding sequence is TGTGCCAGCTCGATTCAGGGGGCGCAGTCTGAAGCTTTCTTT. Translating it yields CASSIQGAQSEAFF.

The gene calls are TRBV28 and TRBJ2-7, with TRBD2 identical over 9 bases. CDR3 length: 16 amino acids. Losses at the gene ends were 3 bases for V and 1 base for J; bases not matched to a gene: 7. Germline V gene sequence: CDR1 MDHEN, CDR2 SYDVKM. CDR3 residues: CASSLDSGRPSYEQYF. The CDR3 nucleotides are TGTGCCAGCAGTTTGGATAGCGGGAGACCATCCTACGAGCAGTACTTC.

The genes are TRBV18 and TRBJ2-2; tentative D call: TRBD1 (5 bases). This CDR3 has 19 residues. The V gene lost 2 bases and the J gene lost 6 bases, with 25 bases spanning the gap. The germline V gene encodes CDR1 KGHSH and CDR2 LQKENI. Here the CDR3 reads CASSPTQITFGASAGELFF. The CDR3 bases are TGTGCCAGCTCACCAACCCAAATTACCTTTGGGGCATCGGCCGGGGAGCTGTTTTTT.

This clone was found a few times. The chain recombines TRBV27 with TRBJ2-7; maybe TRBD2 (5 bases). Germline V lookup: CDR1 MNHEY, CDR2 SMNVEV (reference sequence). V shed 6 bases and J shed 3 bases, with 9 bases lying between them. This CDR3 is built from 12 residues. As DNA, the CDR3 is TGTGCCAGCAGCCCAAGCGGCTACGAGCAGTACTTC. It is translated as CASSPSGYEQYF.

The rearrangement links TRBV2 to TRBJ2-7; 9 bases agree with TRBD1. The CDR3 sequence is 13 residues long. The V gene's germline CDR1 is SNHLY and CDR2 FYNNEI. V lost 6 bases, J lost 4 bases, and 4 bases stayed unmatched. The CDR3 nucleotides read TGTGCCAGCAGGGCCGGGACAGGGTACGAGCAGTACTTC. This sequence encodes CASRAGTGYEQYF. The whole variable domain, filled in from reference TRBV2 and TRBJ2-7, reads EPEVTQTPSHQVTQMGQEVILRCVPISNHLYFYWYRQILGQKVEFLVSFYNNEISEKSEIFDDQFSVERPDGSNFTLKIRSTKLEDSAMYFCASRAGTGYEQYFGPGTRLTVT.

This chain connects TRBV2 to TRBJ2-7, with 7 bases matching TRBD1. V was clipped by 5 bases and J by 1 base; unmatched bases: 8. Germline V lookup: CDR1 SNHLY, CDR2 FYNNEI. The CDR3 is 15 residues long. The CDR3 nucleotides read TGTGCCAGCAGTCGACAGGGAGAGTTTTCCTACGAGCAGTACTTC. It encodes CASSRQGEFSYEQYF.

This chain joins TRBV28 and TRBJ1-6; TRBD1 might be the D (5 bases). The CDR3 extends over 17 amino acids. Trimming removed 2 bases at V and 9 bases at J, with 20 bases between. Germline assignment: CDR1 MDHEN and CDR2 SYDVKM. CDR3 amino acids: CASSLPVAKGRSSPLHF. Written as DNA, the CDR3 is TGTGCCAGCAGTTTACCCGTCGCCAAGGGGAGGAGTTCACCCCTCCACTTT.